This T cell receptor (beta chain) emerged from a study of blood T cell repertoires in COVID-19. Study-wide context: Whether acute or convalescent, the COVID-19 samples came from the United States, Italy and Spain. T cells, B-cell-depleted T cells, or PBMCs supplied cDNA or gDNA.

Produced via immunoSEQ multiplex PCR; TCRdb's table is partial and in-frame only. The sample includes approximately 240,000 clones, approximately 90% of them seen just once. Germline assignment: CDR1 SGHDT and CDR2 YYEEEE. Unmatched junction bases numbered 8, after V lost 4 bases and J lost 7 bases. The CDR3 sequence is 15 residues long. The cohort comprised adults aged roughly 18 to 95 years residing in around 25 US areas. Recovered status applied to Cohort 3 donors who had two consecutive negative PCRs. It also applied to those with clearance or with symptom resolution. The TCR originated in a woman between 18 and 29 years old who had recovered from COVID-19. The rearrangement uses TRBV5-6 and TRBJ1-5; 10 positions agree with TRBD1. Sequencing was carried out using PBMCs or T cells enriched from blood (not recorded which). CDR3 loop: CASSLGPGQGQPQHF. As DNA, the CDR3 is TGTGCCAGCAGCCTAGGCCCGGGACAGGGGCAGCCCCAGCATTTT.